The TCR beta chain under discussion was sequenced for a study of vaccination effects on CD4 cells after COVID-19. Study in general: Post-vaccine specimens arrived a median 72 days past the second dose.

For this clone: Its target is unknown.

This CDR3 has 11 residues. Trimming took off 0 bases at V and 10 bases at J, with 9 bases between the two ends. Germline values: CDR1 SQVTM, CDR2 ANQGSEA. Some clones are missing from TCRdb's copy, which holds only in-frame ones; the method was immunoSEQ multiplex PCR. The sample records fewer than 75,000 clones, about four fifths being singletons. Upon completion of 10 to 11 days in culture, CD4+ T cells were isolated. The participants, recipients of two vaccine doses, got either BNT162b2 or mRNA-1273. Nucleocapsid antibodies stayed negative before and after vaccination, showing no earlier SARS-CoV-2 infection.

V and J are TRBV29-1 and TRBJ1-1; D not resolved. The sequence was obtained from a human donor who received a COVID-19 vaccine. Sequenced material: CD4+ T cells from PBMCs cultured without peptide, taken after COVID-19 vaccination. The CDR3 loop reads CSVEERAVAFF. In DNA form, the CDR3 reads TGCAGCGTTGAAGAACGAGCTGTAGCTTTCTTT.